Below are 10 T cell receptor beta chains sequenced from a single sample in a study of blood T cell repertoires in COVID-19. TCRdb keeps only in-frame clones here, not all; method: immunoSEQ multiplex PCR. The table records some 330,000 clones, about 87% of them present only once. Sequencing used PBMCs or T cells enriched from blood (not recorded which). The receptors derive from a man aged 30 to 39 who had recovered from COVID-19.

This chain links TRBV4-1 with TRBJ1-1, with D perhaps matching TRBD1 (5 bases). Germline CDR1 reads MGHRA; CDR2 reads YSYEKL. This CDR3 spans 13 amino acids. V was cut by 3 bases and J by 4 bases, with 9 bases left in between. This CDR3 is CASSQGPFTEAFF. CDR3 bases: TGCGCCAGCAGCCAGGGGCCGTTCACTGAAGCTTTCTTT.

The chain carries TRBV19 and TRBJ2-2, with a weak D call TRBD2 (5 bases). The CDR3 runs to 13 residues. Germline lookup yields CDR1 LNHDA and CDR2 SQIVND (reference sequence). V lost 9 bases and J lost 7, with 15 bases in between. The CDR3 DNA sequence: TGTGCCAGCGGCGGGTCCTTGGGCGGGGAGCTGTTTTTT. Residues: CASGGSLGGELFF. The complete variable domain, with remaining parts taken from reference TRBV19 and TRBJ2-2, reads DGGITQSPKYLFRKEGQNVTLSCEQNLNHDAMYWYRQDPGQGLRLIYYSQIVNDFQKGDIAEGYSVSREKKESFPLTVTSAQKNPTAFYLCASGGSLGGELFFGEGSRLTVL.

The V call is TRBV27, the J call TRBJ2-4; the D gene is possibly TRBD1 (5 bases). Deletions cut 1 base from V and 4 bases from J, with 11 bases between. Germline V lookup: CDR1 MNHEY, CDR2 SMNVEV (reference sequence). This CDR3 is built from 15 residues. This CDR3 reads CASSLWAGIKNIQYF. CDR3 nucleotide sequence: TGTGCCAGCAGTTTATGGGCAGGGATAAAAAACATTCAGTACTTC.

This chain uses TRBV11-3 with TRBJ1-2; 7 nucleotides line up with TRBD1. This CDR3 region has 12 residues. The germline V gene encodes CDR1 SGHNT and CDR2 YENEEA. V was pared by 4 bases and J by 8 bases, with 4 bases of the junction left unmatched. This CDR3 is CASSSRGEGYTF. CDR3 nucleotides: TGTGCCAGCAGCTCCAGGGGGGAGGGCTACACCTTC.

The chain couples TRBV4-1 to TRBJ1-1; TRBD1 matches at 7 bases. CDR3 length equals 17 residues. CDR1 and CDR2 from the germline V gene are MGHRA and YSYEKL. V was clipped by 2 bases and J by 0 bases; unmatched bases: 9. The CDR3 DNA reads TGCGCCAGCAGCCAATTGCGGTTCACAGGGGTGAACACTGAAGCTTTCTTT. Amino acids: CASSQLRFTGVNTEAFF.

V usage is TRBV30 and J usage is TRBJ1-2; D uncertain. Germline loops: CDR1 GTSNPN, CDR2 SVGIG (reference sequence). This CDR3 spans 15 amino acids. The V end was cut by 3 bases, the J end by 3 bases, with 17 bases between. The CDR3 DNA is TGTGCCTGGAGGTCCAAGCCTTTAAACGACTATGGCTACACCTTC. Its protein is CAWRSKPLNDYGYTF.

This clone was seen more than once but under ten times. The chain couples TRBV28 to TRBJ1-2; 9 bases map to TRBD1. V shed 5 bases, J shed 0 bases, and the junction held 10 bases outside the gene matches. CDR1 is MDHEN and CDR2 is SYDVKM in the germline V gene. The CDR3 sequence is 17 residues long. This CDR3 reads CASSLPLGQGANYGYTF. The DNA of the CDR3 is TGTGCCAGCAGTCTACCTCTGGGACAGGGAGCTAACTATGGCTACACCTTC.

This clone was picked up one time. CDR3 protein: CASSPGQGPQETQYF. The CDR3, as DNA: TGTGCCAGCAGTCCGGGACAGGGGCCCCAAGAGACCCAGTACTTC. The rearrangement joins TRBV27 to TRBJ2-5; 10 positions match TRBD1. Germline trimming cut 5 bases from V and 1 base from J; bases unmatched to any gene: 4. Germline CDR1 MNHEY, CDR2 SMNVEV (reference sequence). The CDR3 runs 15 residues.

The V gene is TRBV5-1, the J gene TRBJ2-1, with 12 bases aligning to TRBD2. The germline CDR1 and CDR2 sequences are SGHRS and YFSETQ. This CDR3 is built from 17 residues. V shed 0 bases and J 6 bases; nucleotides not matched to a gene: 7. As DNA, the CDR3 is TGCGCCAGCAGCTTGGCTCTCCTAGCGGGGGGGCCCAATGAGCAGTTCTTC. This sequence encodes CASSLALLAGGPNEQFF.

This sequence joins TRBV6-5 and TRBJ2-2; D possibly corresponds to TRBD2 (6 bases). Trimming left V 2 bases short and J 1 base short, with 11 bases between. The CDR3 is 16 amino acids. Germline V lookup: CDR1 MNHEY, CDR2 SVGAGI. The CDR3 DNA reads TGTGCCAGCAGTTACCACCCCGGGGGGAACACCGGGGAGCTGTTTTTT. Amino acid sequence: CASSYHPGGNTGELFF.